Shown below are 20 T cell receptor beta chains from a single sample sequenced in a study of blood T cell repertoires in COVID-19. Repertoires were generated with immunoSEQ multiplex PCR, while TCRdb's copy carries only in-frame clones and drops some. The sample lists about half a million clones, 70% to 90% occurring once. Sample: peripheral blood. Every receptor here comes from a human donor in a cohort sampled during active COVID-19.

This clone turned up a few times. The same CDR3 arises from other DNA sequences in this sample as well. CDR3 in amino acids: CASSFQGVGQPQHF. CDR3 bases: TGTGCCAGCAGCTTTCAGGGGGTAGGTCAGCCCCAGCATTTT. This chain links TRBV7-8 with TRBJ1-5; 7 bases map to TRBD1. The V gene's germline CDR1 is SGHVS and CDR2 FQNEAQ. This CDR3 spans 14 amino acids. The V segment lost 3 bases and the J segment 6 bases; nucleotides outside the gene matches: 5.

The chain carries TRBV24-1 and TRBJ2-1, with a possible D match to TRBD2 (5 bases). V shed 2 bases and J shed 3 bases, with 13 bases lying between them. The CDR3 length is 16 residues. Looked up from germline, CDR1 is KGHDR and CDR2 is SFDVKD. The CDR3 bases are TGTGCCACCAGTGATTCGGCCCCCGGGGACTACAATGAGCAGTTCTTC. Protein product: CATSDSAPGDYNEQFF.

V usage is TRBV6-5 and J usage is TRBJ1-1, with 9 bases lining up with TRBD1. Germline CDR1 MNHEY, CDR2 SVGAGI. This CDR3 is built from 15 residues. V trimming: 6 bases; J trimming: 3 bases; junction bases outside the gene matches: 8. The CDR3 DNA reads TGTGCCAGCAGCGATTGGACAGGGGATCACACTGAAGCTTTCTTT. Its protein product is CASSDWTGDHTEAFF.

The rearrangement uses TRBV23-1 and TRBJ1-1, with TRBD1 as a possible D gene (6 bases). TRBV23-1 is labeled an ORF, and its function is uncertain. The CDR3 consists of 14 residues. V lost 7 bases to trimming and J lost 0 bases, with 12 bases between them. CDR3 nucleotide sequence: TGCGCCAGCACCGCGACAGGTTTGAACACTGAAGCTTTCTTT. Translated: CASTATGLNTEAFF.

The rearrangement links TRBV5-1 to TRBJ2-2; TRBD1 aligns across 7 bases. V shed 2 bases, J shed 0 bases, and the junction held 16 bases outside the gene matches. Germline V gives CDR1 SGHRS, CDR2 YFSETQ. The CDR3 has 20 residues. CDR3 DNA sequence: TGCGCCAGCAGCTTTTTGGGACCGACAGGGTATGCACCGAACACCGGGGAGCTGTTTTTT. Translating gives CASSFLGPTGYAPNTGELFF.

This clone has only one observation. The chain has TRBV28 and TRBJ2-5; a weak D match, TRBD1 (8 bases). The V gene lost 5 bases and the J gene lost 4 bases, with 20 bases spanning the gap. This CDR3 region has 16 residues. Looked up from germline, CDR1 is MDHEN and CDR2 is SYDVKM. The DNA of the CDR3 is TGTGCCAGCAGTGGCCCCTACAGGGGGGGAGGAGAGACCCAGTACTTC. Translated: CASSGPYRGGGETQYF. Looking up the rest from reference TRBV28 and TRBJ2-5 gives the full variable domain: DVKVTQSSRYLVKRTGEKVFLECVQDMDHENMFWYRQDPGLGLRLIYFSYDVKMKEKGDIPEGYSVSREKKERFSLILESASTNQTSMYLCASSGPYRGGGETQYFGPGTRLLVL.

Worth noting for this clone: Given a much more abundant clone one base away, this may be a read error. V is TRBV7-3 and J is TRBJ1-2; a possible D gene is TRBD1 (6 bases). From germline, CDR1 is SGHTA and CDR2 FQGTGA. V was clipped by 1 base and J by 3 bases, with 6 bases between them. The CDR3 is 13 amino acids. The CDR3 protein is CASSLNRDYGYTF. CDR3 nucleotide sequence: TGTGCCAGCAGCTTAAACAGGGACTATGGCTACACCTTC.

This chain links TRBV25-1 with TRBJ2-7; no clear D gene. CDR1 is MGHDK, CDR2 SYGVNS, per germline. This CDR3 has 14 residues. With 3 bases removed from V and 0 bases from J, the gap between germline ends came to 9 bases. CDR3 DNA sequence: TGTGCCAGCAGTGACCCCTTTAGCTCCTACGAGCAGTACTTC. Translated, it gives CASSDPFSSYEQYF.

The chain has TRBV7-9 and TRBJ2-1; tentative D call: TRBD2 (6 bases). Between the trimmed V and J ends, which lost 4 bases and 1 base, there was a span of 14 bases. CDR3 length equals 16 residues. The V gene's germline CDR1 is SEHNR and CDR2 FQNEAQ (reference sequence). In DNA, the CDR3 is TGTGCCAGCAGCTCTTGGGAGGCGAATTCCTACAATGAGCAGTTCTTC. Translating it yields CASSSWEANSYNEQFF.

The chain has TRBV29-1 and TRBJ2-7, with 9 positions matching TRBD1. Germline V gene sequence: CDR1 SQVTM, CDR2 ANQGSEA. The length of the CDR3 is 13 residues. V shed 6 bases and J 2 bases; nucleotides not matched to a gene: 5. CDR3 sequence: CSVRRTGAYEQYF. The DNA of the CDR3 is TGCAGCGTCCGAAGGACAGGGGCCTACGAGCAGTACTTC.

V is TRBV11-2 and J is TRBJ2-2; a weak D match, TRBD2 (6 bases). Germline V gene sequence: CDR1 SGHAT, CDR2 FQNNGV. This CDR3 is 14 amino acids long. The ends were cut back, 3 bases at V and 4 bases at J, with 9 bases in the middle. This CDR3 is CASSFRGSTGELFF. The CDR3 DNA reads TGTGCCAGCAGCTTTCGGGGGAGCACCGGGGAGCTGTTTTTT.

The V call is TRBV4-2, the J call TRBJ2-2; D perhaps matches TRBD1 (7 bases). V was shortened by 4 bases and J by 4 bases, with 19 bases between the two germline ends. The germline gives CDR1 LGHNA, CDR2 YNFKEQ. The CDR3 length is 17 residues. Here the CDR3 reads CASSRPGGSSGTGELFF. Here the CDR3 DNA reads TGTGCCAGCAGCCGCCCAGGGGGGAGCTCGGGCACCGGGGAGCTGTTTTTT.

The chain links TRBV30 to TRBJ2-1, with 7 bases that match TRBD2. The CDR3 spans 14 residues. After removal of 2 bases from V and 4 bases from J, the junction contained 5 bases not matched to a gene. Germline values: CDR1 GTSNPN, CDR2 SVGIG (reference sequence). The CDR3 sequence is CAWSRGGSYNEQFF. DNA of the CDR3: TGTGCCTGGAGTCGGGGCGGGAGTTACAATGAGCAGTTCTTC. Full variable domain (outside the CDR3, taken from reference TRBV30 and TRBJ2-1): SQTIHQWPATLVQPVGSPLSLECTVEGTSNPNLYWYRQAAGRGLQLLFYSVGIGQISSEVPQNLSASRPQDRQFILSSKKLLLSDSGFYLCAWSRGGSYNEQFFGPGTRLTVL.

This sequence joins TRBV29-1 and TRBJ2-7, with 9 bases that match TRBD1. Germline-derived CDR1 and CDR2 are SQVTM and ANQGSEA. The CDR3 sequence is 13 residues long. V was pared by 7 bases and J by 2 bases, with 6 bases of the junction left unmatched. The CDR3 here is CSGGQGQTYEQYF. The CDR3 DNA is TGCAGCGGGGGACAGGGCCAAACCTACGAGCAGTACTTC.

The chain carries TRBV19 and TRBJ2-7; the match to TRBD1 covers 11 bases. Germline V lookup: CDR1 LNHDA, CDR2 SQIVND (reference sequence). The CDR3 has 13 amino acids. Trimming took 4 bases from V and 5 from J; bases not matched to a gene: 1. The CDR3: CASSRDRGDEQYF. The CDR3 nucleotides are TGTGCCAGTAGTAGGGACAGGGGGGACGAGCAGTACTTC.

The chain has TRBV19 and TRBJ1-1, with TRBD1 identical over 7 bases. V was clipped by 5 bases and J by 3 bases; unmatched bases: 12. CDR1 LNHDA and CDR2 SQIVND come from the germline V gene (reference sequence). CDR3 size: 16 residues. The CDR3 protein is CASSPRTGLWDTEAFF. In nucleotides, the CDR3 is TGTGCCAGTAGTCCCAGGACAGGACTTTGGGACACTGAAGCTTTCTTT.

This clone was picked up one time. This rearrangement joins TRBV29-1 to TRBJ2-6; tentative D call: TRBD1 (6 bases). CDR3 size: 19 residues. Germline V CDR1 and CDR2: SQVTM, ANQGSEA. The ends were cut back, 1 base at V and 0 bases at J, with 19 bases in the middle. DNA for the CDR3: TGCAGCGTTGAAGTAGCGCAGGGGTGGATATCCTCTGGGGCCAACGTCCTGACTTTC. The encoded protein is CSVEVAQGWISSGANVLTF.

This chain joins TRBV3-1 (or the pseudogene TRBV3-2) and TRBJ2-5; possible D gene TRBD2, 6 bases. Trimming removed 5 bases from V and 2 bases from J, with 12 bases in between. The CDR3 is made up of 14 amino acids. The V gene's germline CDR1 is LGHDT and CDR2 YNNKEL (reference sequence). CDR3 loop: CASSLWAGQETQYF. CDR3 nucleotides: TGTGCCAGCAGCTTATGGGCGGGGCAAGAGACCCAGTACTTC.

The chain combines TRBV19 with TRBJ2-7; D remains ambiguous. V was clipped by 5 bases and J by 2 bases, with 10 bases between them. This CDR3 comprises 13 residues. CDR1 is LNHDA and CDR2 is SQIVND in the germline V gene (reference sequence). The CDR3 coding sequence is TGTGCCAGTAGTGTGACACACACCTACGAGCAGTACTTC. Translating gives CASSVTHTYEQYF.

This clone has a single count. This chain joins TRBV27 and TRBJ2-3, with D possibly matching TRBD2 (5 bases). Germline CDR1 is MNHEY and CDR2 is SMNVEV (reference sequence). The CDR3 is 13 residues long. V was clipped by 7 bases and J by 6 bases, with 14 bases between them. CDR3 coding DNA: TGTGCCAGCAAACGGGAACTAGAGGATACGCAGTATTTT. This encodes CASKRELEDTQYF.